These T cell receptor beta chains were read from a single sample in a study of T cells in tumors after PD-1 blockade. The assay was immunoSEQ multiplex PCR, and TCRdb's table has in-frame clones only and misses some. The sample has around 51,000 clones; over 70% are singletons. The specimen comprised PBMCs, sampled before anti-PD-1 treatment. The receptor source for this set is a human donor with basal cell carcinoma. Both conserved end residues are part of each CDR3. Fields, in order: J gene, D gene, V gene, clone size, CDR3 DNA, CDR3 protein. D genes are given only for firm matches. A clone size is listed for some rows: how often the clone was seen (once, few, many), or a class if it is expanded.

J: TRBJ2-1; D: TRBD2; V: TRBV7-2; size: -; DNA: TGTGCCAGCAGCTTGGACGGGGGGACGTATGAGCAGTTCTTC; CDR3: CASSLDGGTYEQFF
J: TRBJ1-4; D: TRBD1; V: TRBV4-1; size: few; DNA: TGCGCCAGCAGCCTGGACGACAGGGTAGGGGAAAAACTGTTTTTT; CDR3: CASSLDDRVGEKLFF
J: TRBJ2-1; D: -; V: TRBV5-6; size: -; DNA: TGTGCCAGCACCCCCCTCTTCAACTACAATGAGCAGTTCTTC; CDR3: CASTPLFNYNEQFF
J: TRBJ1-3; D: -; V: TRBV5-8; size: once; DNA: TGTGCCAGCAGCTTTACGGGCTACGTCGGAAACACCATATATTTT; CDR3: CASSFTGYVGNTIYF
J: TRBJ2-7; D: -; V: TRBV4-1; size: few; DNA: TGCGCCAGCAGCCAAATCTCGCGGGTCTACGAGCAGTACTTC; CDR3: CASSQISRVYEQYF
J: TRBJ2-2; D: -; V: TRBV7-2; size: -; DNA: TGTGCCAGCAGCTTAATACTTAACACCGGGGAGCTGTTTTTT; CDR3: CASSLILNTGELFF
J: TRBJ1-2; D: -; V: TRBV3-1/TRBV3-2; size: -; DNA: TGTGCCAGCAGCCAAAGTAGGGAGGTCAGGGGCTACACCTTC; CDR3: CASSQSREVRGYTF
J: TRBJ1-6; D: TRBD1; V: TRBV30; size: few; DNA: TGTGCCTGGAGTGTAAGGAAGACAGGGTCACCCCTCCACTTT; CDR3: CAWSVRKTGSPLHF
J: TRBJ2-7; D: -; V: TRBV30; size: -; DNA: TGTGCCTGGACCCCAGATAAAACAGGGGAGCAGTACTTC; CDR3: CAWTPDKTGEQYF
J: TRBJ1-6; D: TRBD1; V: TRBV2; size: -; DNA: TGTGCCAGCAGTGCTCGACAGGGGGCTAACCATTCACCCCTCCACTTT; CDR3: CASSARQGANHSPLHF
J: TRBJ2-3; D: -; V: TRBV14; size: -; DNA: TGTGCCAGCAGCCAAGATCCGGGGATCAGCACAGATACGCAGTATTTT; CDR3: CASSQDPGISTDTQYF
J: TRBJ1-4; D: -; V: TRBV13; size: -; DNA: TGTGCCAGCAGCATAAATAGACACCCATCGGGAGAAAAACTGTTTTTT; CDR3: CASSINRHPSGEKLFF
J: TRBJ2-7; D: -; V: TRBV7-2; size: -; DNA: TGTGCCAGCAGCTCCCTCTGGGACTACGAGCAGTACTTC; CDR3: CASSSLWDYEQYF
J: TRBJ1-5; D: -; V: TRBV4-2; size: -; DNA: TGTGCCAGCAGCCAAGATCAGTATGAGCCCCAGCATTTT; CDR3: CASSQDQYEPQHF
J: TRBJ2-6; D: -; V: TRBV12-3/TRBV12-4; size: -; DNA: TGTGCCAGCAGGGCTAGTGGGGCCAACGTCCTGACTTTC; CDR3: CASRASGANVLTF
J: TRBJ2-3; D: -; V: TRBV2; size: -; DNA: TGTGCCAGCAATCGACAGACGACTAGCACAGATACGCAGTATTTT; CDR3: CASNRQTTSTDTQYF
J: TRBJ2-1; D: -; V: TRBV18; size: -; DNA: TGTGCCAGCTCACCCTTGGGGGATACCTACAATGAGCAGTTCTTC; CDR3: CASSPLGDTYNEQFF